One sample yielded the 5 T cell receptor beta chains listed below, sequenced in a study of post-analysis software for immune sequencing data. Study-level results: About 5 TRBV segments, including TRBV5-6, TRBV5-1 and TRBV20-1, were more frequent in patients than controls.

Sequencing libraries made from TCR beta cDNA carried unique molecular identifiers. TCRdb redid the calling of the PCR reads with MiXCR, one entry per CDR3 protein. The sample yields 550,000 to 700,000 distinct CDR3 sequences, 44% seen once. Their recognized antigens are unknown. Sequencing was carried out using blood. The receptors here all came from a girl between 10 and 17 years old with multiple sclerosis.

The CDR3 is CASSVTLMGLALDEQFF. The CDR3 DNA reads TGTGCCAGCAGCGTTACCCTCATGGGACTAGCGTTGGATGAGCAGTTCTTC. The chain is built from TRBV7-2 and TRBJ2-1; TRBD2 matches 10 bases. The V gene end was trimmed by 5 bases and the J gene end by 8 bases; junction bases not matched to a gene: 15. The CDR3 loop spans 17 amino acids. Germline V lookup: CDR1 SGHTA, CDR2 FQGNSA.

This clonotype was seen only a few times. V gene TRBV7-9 combines with J gene TRBJ2-1, with TRBD2 identical over 10 bases. Germline CDR1 and CDR2: SEHNR and FQNEAQ (reference sequence). The CDR3 is 14 residues long. After removal of 11 bases from V and 6 bases from J, the junction contained 10 bases not matched to a gene. CDR3 loop: CALRDPSGSNEQFF. The CDR3 bases are TGTGCCCTCAGGGACCCTAGCGGGAGCAATGAGCAGTTCTTC.

This clonotype appeared once. The rearrangement links TRBV6-1 to TRBJ1-5, with D tentatively TRBD1 (5 bases). The CDR3 totals 14 residues. Germline loops: CDR1 MNHNS, CDR2 SASEGT. The ends were cut back, 7 bases at V and 5 bases at J, with 15 bases in the middle. The CDR3, as DNA: TGTGCCAGCACCGGTCTGACAGAAGATCAGCCCCAGCATTTT. The encoded protein is CASTGLTEDQPQHF.

The genes are TRBV5-6 and TRBJ2-1, with 7 nucleotides matching TRBD1. J gave up 4 bases and V 2 bases, and 3 bases lay outside the gene matches. Germline-derived CDR1 and CDR2 are SGHDT and YYEEEE. This CDR3 has 14 residues. The CDR3 here is CASSFRTGYNEQFF. The CDR3 bases are TGTGCCAGCAGCTTCAGGACAGGTTACAATGAGCAGTTCTTC. The full variable domain, its missing parts supplied by reference TRBV5-6 and TRBJ2-1, is DAGVTQSPTHLIKTRGQQVTLRCSPKSGHDTVSWYQQALGQGPQFIFQYYEEEERQRGNFPDRFSGHQFPNYSSELNVNALLLGDSALYLCASSFRTGYNEQFFGPGTRLTVL.

V is TRBV12-3 or TRBV12-4 and J is TRBJ1-1; the match to TRBD1 covers 8 bases. V gave up 4 bases and J gave up 9 bases; unmatched junction bases: 4. The CDR3 totals 12 residues. The CDR3 DNA is TGTGCCAGCAGTTACGGACAGGGAAAAGCTTTCTTT. Amino acids: CASSYGQGKAFF.